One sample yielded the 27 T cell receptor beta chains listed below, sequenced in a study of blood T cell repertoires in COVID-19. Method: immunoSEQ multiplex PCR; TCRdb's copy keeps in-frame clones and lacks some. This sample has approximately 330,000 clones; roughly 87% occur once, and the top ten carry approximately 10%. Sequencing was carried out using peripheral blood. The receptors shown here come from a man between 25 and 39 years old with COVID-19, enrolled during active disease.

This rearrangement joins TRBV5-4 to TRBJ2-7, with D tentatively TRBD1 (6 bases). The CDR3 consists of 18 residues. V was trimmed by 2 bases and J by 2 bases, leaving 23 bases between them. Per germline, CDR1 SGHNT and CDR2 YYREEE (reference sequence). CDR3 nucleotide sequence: TGTGCCAGCAGCTTAGGATCGTCCCGCAGGGGAAGTCCCTACGAGCAGTACTTC. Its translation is CASSLGSSRRGSPYEQYF.

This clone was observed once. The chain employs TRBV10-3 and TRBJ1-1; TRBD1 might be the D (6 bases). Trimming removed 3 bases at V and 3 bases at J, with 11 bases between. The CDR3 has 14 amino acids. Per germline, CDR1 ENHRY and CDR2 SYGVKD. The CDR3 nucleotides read TGTGCCATCAGTGATCCAGGGGAAGACACTGAAGCTTTCTTT. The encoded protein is CAISDPGEDTEAFF.

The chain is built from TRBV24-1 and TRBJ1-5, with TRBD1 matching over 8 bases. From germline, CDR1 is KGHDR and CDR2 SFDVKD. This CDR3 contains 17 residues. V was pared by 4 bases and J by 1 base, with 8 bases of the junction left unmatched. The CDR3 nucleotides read TGTGCCACCAGTGACCCTGGACAGGGTGGGAGCAATCAGCCCCAGCATTTT. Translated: CATSDPGQGGSNQPQHF.

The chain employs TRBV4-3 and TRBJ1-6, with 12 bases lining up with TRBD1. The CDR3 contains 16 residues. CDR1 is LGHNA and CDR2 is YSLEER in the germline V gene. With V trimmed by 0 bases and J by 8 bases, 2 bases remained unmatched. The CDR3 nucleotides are TGCGCCAGCAGCCAAGAGGGGGACAGGGGGCATTCACCCCTCCACTTT. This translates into CASSQEGDRGHSPLHF.

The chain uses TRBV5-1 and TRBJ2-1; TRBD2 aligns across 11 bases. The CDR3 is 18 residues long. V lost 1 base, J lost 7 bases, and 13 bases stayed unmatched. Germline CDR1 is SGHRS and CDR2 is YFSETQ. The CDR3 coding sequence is TGCGCCAGCAGCTTGCCGGTTCTAGCGGGGGGTTTTGGGAATGAGCAGTTCTTC. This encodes CASSLPVLAGGFGNEQFF.

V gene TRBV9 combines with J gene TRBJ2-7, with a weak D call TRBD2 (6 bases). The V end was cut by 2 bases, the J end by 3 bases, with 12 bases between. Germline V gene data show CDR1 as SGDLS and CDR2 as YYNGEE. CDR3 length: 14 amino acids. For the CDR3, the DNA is TGTGCCAGCAGCGTTCGTGGAGGGTTCTACGAGCAGTACTTC. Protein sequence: CASSVRGGFYEQYF. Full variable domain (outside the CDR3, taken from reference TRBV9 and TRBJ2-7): DSGVTQTPKHLITATGQRVTLRCSPRSGDLSVYWYQQSLDQGLQFLIQYYNGEERAKGNILERFSAQQFPDLHSELNLSSLELGDSALYFCASSVRGGFYEQYFGPGTRLTVT.

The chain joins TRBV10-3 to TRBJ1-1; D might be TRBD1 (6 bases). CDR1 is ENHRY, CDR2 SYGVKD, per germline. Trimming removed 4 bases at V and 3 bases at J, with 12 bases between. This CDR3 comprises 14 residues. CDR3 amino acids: CAISGKGVDTEAFF. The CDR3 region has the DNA TGTGCCATCAGTGGTAAGGGGGTCGACACTGAAGCTTTCTTT.

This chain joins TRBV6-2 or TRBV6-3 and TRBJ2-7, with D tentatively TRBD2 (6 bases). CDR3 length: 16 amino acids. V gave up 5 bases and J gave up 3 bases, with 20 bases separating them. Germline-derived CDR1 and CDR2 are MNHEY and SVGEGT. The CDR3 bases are TGTGCCAGCAGTAGGGATGGGTCCCGGGGACTCTACGAGCAGTACTTC. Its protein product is CASSRDGSRGLYEQYF.

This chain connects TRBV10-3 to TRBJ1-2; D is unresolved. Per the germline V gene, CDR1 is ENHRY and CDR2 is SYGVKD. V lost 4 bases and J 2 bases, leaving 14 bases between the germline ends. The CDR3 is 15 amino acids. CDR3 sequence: CAISVEGGYNYGYTF. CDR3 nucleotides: TGTGCCATCAGTGTAGAAGGCGGATACAACTATGGCTACACCTTC.

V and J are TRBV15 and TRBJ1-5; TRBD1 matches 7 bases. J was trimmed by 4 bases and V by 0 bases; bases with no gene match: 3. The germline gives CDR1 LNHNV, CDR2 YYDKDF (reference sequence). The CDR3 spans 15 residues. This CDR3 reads CATSREGQVNQPQHF. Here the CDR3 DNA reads TGTGCCACCAGCAGAGAAGGACAGGTAAATCAGCCCCAGCATTTT.

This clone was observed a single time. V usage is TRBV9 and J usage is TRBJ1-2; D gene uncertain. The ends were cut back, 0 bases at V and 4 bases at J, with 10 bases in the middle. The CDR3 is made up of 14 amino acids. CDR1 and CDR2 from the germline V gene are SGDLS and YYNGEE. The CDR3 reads CASSVAYGGYGYTF. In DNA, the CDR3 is TGTGCCAGCAGCGTAGCTTACGGCGGCTATGGCTACACCTTC.

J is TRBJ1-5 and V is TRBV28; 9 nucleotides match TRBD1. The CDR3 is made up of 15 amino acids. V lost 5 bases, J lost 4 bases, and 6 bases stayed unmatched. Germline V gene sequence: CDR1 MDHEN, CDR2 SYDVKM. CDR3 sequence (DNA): TGTGCCAGCAGTCACAGGGGGCCGCGGAATCAGCCCCAGCATTTT. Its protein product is CASSHRGPRNQPQHF.

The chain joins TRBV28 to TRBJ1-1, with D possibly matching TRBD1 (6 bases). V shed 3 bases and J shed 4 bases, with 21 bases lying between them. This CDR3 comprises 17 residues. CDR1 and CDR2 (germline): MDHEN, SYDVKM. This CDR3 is CASSFGGGGIGGTEAFF. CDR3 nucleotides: TGTGCCAGCAGTTTTGGAGGGGGAGGGATCGGTGGCACTGAAGCTTTCTTT. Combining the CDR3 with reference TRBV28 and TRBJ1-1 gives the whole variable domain DVKVTQSSRYLVKRTGEKVFLECVQDMDHENMFWYRQDPGLGLRLIYFSYDVKMKEKGDIPEGYSVSREKKERFSLILESASTNQTSMYLCASSFGGGGIGGTEAFFGQGTRLTVV.

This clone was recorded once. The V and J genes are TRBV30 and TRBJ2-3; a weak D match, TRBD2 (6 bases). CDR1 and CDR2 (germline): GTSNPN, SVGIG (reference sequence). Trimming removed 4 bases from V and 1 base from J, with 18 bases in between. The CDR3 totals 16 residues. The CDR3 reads CAWTVRLALRTDTQYF. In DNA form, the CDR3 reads TGTGCCTGGACCGTTCGGCTAGCGTTACGCACAGATACGCAGTATTTT.

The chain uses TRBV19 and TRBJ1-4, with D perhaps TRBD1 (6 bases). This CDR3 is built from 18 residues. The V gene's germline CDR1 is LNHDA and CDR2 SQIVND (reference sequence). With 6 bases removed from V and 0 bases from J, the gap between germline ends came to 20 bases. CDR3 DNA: TGTGCCAGTAGCCGCCGGACAGTAAAAAGTGCAACTAATGAAAAACTGTTTTTT. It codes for CASSRRTVKSATNEKLFF.

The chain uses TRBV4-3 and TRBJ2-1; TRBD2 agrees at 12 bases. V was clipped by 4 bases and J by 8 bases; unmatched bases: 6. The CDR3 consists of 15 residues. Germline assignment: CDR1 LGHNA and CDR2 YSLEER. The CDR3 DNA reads TGCGCCAGCAGCCCTCGGCTAGCGGGAGGGGATGAGCAGTTCTTC. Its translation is CASSPRLAGGDEQFF.

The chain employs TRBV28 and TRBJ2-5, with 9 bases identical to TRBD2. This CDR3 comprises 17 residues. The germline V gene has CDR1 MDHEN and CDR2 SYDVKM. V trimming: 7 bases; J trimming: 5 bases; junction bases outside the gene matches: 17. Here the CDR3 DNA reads TGTGCCAGCACCAGTTTCCGCGGGGGACTAGCAGAGGAGACCCAGTACTTC. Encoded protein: CASTSFRGGLAEETQYF.

CDR3 nucleotide sequence: TGCGCCAGCAGCCCCCGGGTAGCGGGGTTCTACGAGCAGTACTTC. Protein sequence: CASSPRVAGFYEQYF. This rearrangement joins TRBV5-1 to TRBJ2-7; 8 bases line up with TRBD2. The CDR3 is 15 amino acids. The germline CDR1 and CDR2 sequences are SGHRS and YFSETQ. V was clipped by 4 bases and J by 3 bases; unmatched bases: 9.

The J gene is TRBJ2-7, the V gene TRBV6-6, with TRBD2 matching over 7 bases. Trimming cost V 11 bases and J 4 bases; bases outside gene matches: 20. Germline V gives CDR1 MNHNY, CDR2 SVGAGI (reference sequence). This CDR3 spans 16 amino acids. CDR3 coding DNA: TGTGCCGGGTCGCCTTTCTTCGGCGGGAGCATGTACGAGCAGTACTTC. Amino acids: CAGSPFFGGSMYEQYF.

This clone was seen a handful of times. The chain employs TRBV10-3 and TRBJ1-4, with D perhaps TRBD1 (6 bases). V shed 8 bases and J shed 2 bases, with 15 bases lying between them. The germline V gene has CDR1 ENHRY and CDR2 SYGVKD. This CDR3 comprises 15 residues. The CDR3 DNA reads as TGTGCCATCGGTGCAGGGGATGTCACTAATGAAAAACTGTTTTTT. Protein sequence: CAIGAGDVTNEKLFF.

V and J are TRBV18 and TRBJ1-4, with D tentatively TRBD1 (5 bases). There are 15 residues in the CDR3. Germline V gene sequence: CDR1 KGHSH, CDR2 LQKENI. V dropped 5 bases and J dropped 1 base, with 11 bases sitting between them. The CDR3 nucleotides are TGTGCCAGCTCAACAAACGGGGGAACTAATGAAAAACTGTTTTTT. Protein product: CASSTNGGTNEKLFF. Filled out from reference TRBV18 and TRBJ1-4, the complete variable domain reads NAGVMQNPRHLVRRRGQEARLRCSPMKGHSHVYWYRQLPEEGLKFMVYLQKENIIDESGMPKERFSAEFPKEGPSILRIQQVVRGDSAAYFCASSTNGGTNEKLFFGSGTQLSVL.

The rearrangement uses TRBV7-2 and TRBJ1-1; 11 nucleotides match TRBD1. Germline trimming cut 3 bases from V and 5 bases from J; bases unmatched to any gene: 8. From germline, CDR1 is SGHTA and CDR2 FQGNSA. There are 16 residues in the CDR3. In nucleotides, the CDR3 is TGTGCCAGCAGCTTCACGGTGGACAGGGGGCGAACTGAAGCTTTCTTT. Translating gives CASSFTVDRGRTEAFF.

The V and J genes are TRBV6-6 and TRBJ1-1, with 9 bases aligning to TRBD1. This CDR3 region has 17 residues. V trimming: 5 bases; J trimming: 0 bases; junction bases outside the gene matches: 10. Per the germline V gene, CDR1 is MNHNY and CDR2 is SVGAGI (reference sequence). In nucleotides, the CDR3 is TGTGCCAGCAGTCCCGGGACAGGGAGGCCCCTGAACACTGAAGCTTTCTTT. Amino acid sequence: CASSPGTGRPLNTEAFF.

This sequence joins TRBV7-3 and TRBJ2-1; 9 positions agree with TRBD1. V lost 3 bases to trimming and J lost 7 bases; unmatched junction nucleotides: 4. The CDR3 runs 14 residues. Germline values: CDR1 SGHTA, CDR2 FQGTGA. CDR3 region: CASSLTGTGNEQFF. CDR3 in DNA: TGTGCCAGCAGCTTGACCGGGACAGGGAATGAGCAGTTCTTC.

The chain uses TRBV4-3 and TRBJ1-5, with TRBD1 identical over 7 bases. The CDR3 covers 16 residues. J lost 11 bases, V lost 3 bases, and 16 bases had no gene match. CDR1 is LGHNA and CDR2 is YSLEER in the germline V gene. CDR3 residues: CASSQAYRGSYQAQHF. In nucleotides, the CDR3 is TGCGCCAGCAGCCAGGCCTACAGGGGTTCTTATCAAGCCCAGCATTTT.

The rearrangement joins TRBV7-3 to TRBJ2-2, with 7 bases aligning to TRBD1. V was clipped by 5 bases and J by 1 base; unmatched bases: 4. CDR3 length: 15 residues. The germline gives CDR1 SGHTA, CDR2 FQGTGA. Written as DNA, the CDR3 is TGTGCCAGCAGCCGGGGACAGATGAACACCGGGGAGCTGTTTTTT. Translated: CASSRGQMNTGELFF.

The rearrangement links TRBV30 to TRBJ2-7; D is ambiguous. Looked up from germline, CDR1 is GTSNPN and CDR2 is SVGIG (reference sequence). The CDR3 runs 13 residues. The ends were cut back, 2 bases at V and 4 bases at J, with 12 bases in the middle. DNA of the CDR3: TGTGCCTGGAGTAACGGTCAAGCGTACGAGCAGTACTTC. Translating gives CAWSNGQAYEQYF.